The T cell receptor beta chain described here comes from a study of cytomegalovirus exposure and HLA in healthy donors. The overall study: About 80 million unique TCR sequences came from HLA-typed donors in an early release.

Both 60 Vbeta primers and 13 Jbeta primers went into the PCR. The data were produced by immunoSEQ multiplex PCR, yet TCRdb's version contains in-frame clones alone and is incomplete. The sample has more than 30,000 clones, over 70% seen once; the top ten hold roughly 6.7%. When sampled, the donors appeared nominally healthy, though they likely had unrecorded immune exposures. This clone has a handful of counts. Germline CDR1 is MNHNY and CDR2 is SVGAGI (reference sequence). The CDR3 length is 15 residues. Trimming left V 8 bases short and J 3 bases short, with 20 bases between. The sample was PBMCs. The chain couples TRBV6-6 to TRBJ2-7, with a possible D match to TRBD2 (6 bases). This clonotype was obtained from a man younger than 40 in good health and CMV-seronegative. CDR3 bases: TGTGCCAGCGGCCCGCGGAGCGGGCCGAACTACGAGCAGTACTTC. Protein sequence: CASGPRSGPNYEQYF.